This T cell receptor (beta chain) was identified in a study of cytotoxic CD8 clonotypes in ibrutinib-treated CLL. Study-wide findings and caveats: Public clonotypes occurred uncommonly; on treatment, they contracted or remained stable.

Clones were sequenced by immunoSEQ multiplex PCR, and TCRdb holds only the in-frame ones, with some missing. The sample records some 200,000 clones, 75% to 85% being singletons. Of note for this clone: What it recognizes is unknown.

In germline, CDR1 is SGHRS, CDR2 YFSETQ. Trimming took off 0 bases at V and 6 bases at J, with 9 bases between the two ends. The CDR3 is 14 amino acids. The material was PBMCs, obtained after 12 months of ibrutinib treatment. The chain couples TRBV5-1 to TRBJ1-4; D ambiguous. The clonotype originates from a human donor with chronic lymphocytic leukemia. The CDR3 reads CASSLGQRHEKLFF. Written as DNA, the CDR3 is TGCGCCAGCAGCTTGGGCCAGCGCCATGAAAAACTGTTTTTT.